This TCR beta chain is from a study of T-cell memory formation after mild COVID-19. Study outcomes and limitations: Some responding clones appeared in pre-infection memory, suggesting cross-reactive memory joined. Mostly located in CM and EM were contracting CD4+ clones, with contracting CD8+ clones located in EMRA. Clones contracting day 15 to 85 were balanced CD4/CD8; later expanders leaned CD4+.

CDR3 length: 14 amino acids. Germline CDR1 and CDR2: SEHNR and FQNEAQ (reference sequence). V gave up 4 bases and J gave up 4 bases, with 14 bases separating them. The table lists this clonotype with a few counts. What it binds is not known. TCRdb used MiXCR to reprocess the 5' RACE reads, holding one entry per CDR3 protein. This sample has more than 150,000 distinct CDR3 sequences, with about 22% found just once. V is TRBV7-9 and J is TRBJ2-7, with D possibly being TRBD1 (5 bases). The specimen sequenced was PBMCs or a T cell subset sorted from them (not recorded which). The clonotype comes from an adult woman who had mild COVID-19 (a few samples of this study predate the infection). Cell type and time point are not known. CDR3 region: CASSSVGVAYEQYF. In DNA, the CDR3 is TGTGCCAGCAGCTCAGTAGGGGTTGCTTACGAGCAGTACTTC.